A single T cell receptor beta chain is shown here with its context. These data are taken from a study of blood T cell repertoires in COVID-19. Authors' processing steps: For nucleated cells, counts were estimated from reference gene primer amplification. TCRdb keeps only in-frame clones here, not all; method: immunoSEQ multiplex PCR. The DNA was the basis for D and trimming; V, J and clone size are from that table. The sample consists of around 190,000 clones, 65% to 90% of them appearing once. The CDR3 spans 13 residues. Germline CDR1 is LNHDA and CDR2 is SQIVND (reference sequence). V gave up 4 bases and J gave up 5 bases; unmatched junction bases: 3.

The V call is TRBV19, the J call TRBJ1-1, with TRBD1 identical over 8 bases. The clonotype comes from a human donor in a cohort sampled during active COVID-19. Material for sequencing was peripheral blood. CDR3 residues: CASSTQGGTEAFF. The CDR3 DNA reads as TGTGCCAGTAGTACACAGGGGGGGACTGAAGCTTTCTTT.